The present TCR beta chain was sequenced within a study of OX40 agonist ivuxolimab in advanced cancers. Background on the whole study: Ivuxolimab was a fully human IgG2 agonistic monoclonal antibody targeting the costimulatory receptor OX40 (CD134). A male proportion of under 85% and a mean age of approximately 60 years, ranging from about 23 to 90, were recorded for the dose-escalation cohort. Prior anti-PD-1, anti-PD-L1 or anti-CTLA-4 therapy was permitted, and checkpoint inhibitors had been received by more than 35% of dose-escalation patients. The paper describes the monotherapy dose-escalation part (N = 52 patients) of the phase I trial of ivuxolimab. Among the 52 dose-escalation patients, about 20 had hepatocellular carcinoma, around 15 melanoma, 9 renal cell carcinoma and 9 head and neck cancer. Partial responses were achieved by three dose-escalation patients, of whom one had hepatocellular carcinoma and two had cutaneous melanoma. Intravenous ivuxolimab was administered to patients every 2 weeks at six dose levels: 0.01, 0.1, 0.3, 1.5, 3 and 10 mg/kg. The point of sequencing TCRbeta in the periphery was to test whether ivuxolimab changed TCR sequence diversity and drove clonal T-cell expansion. General study outcomes and caveats: At doses from 0.1 to 3.0 mg/kg, clonal expansion was seen in both CD4+ and CD8+ blood T cells between baseline and week 6. Low levels of normalized T-cell clonal expansion were also seen in some nonresponding patients. The antigen specificity of the clonally expanded peripheral T cells was not determined. In the 0.1-3.0 mg/kg groups, partial responders were among the patients with the lowest normalized peripheral clonal expansion, particularly in CD8+ T cells. After ivuxolimab, CD8+ T cells had more expanded clones than CD4+ T cells on average.

In regard to this clone: This receptor's antigen is unknown. There are no base qualities to consult, and no much larger clone falls within one base.

V lost 4 bases and J lost 5 bases; the stretch between them is 12 bases long. From a lookup of the germline V gene, CDR1 and CDR2 are LGHNT and FRNRAP. The CDR3, cysteine through phenylalanine, is 14 amino acids long. The DNA shown is the 42-base CDR3, in frame from base 1. Genomic DNA was isolated from the sorted cells so that the TCRbeta CDR3 region could be sequenced. The immunoSEQ Assay was used for sequencing of TCRbeta CDR3 regions. Not all clones reach the TCRdb copy of this immuneACCESS table, which keeps in-frame sequences only. Checked studies attribute under half of the gap to unresolved V genes and leave the rest unexplained. The sample table lists under 30,000 clones, about four fifths of them with a count of one. The ten largest clones capture 12% to 15% of the sample. Patients with autoimmune disease history or receiving systemic immunosuppression were excluded from the trial. Peripheral blood for TCR sequencing was collected from all dose cohorts at baseline, on cycle 4 day 1, and on cycle 7 day 1. The samples were drawn from a first-in-human, open-label, multicenter phase I dose-escalation trial of ivuxolimab. Adults with locally advanced or metastatic head and neck squamous cell, hepatocellular, melanoma or renal cell carcinoma were enrolled in the trial. Before TCR sequencing, CD4+ T cells and CD8+ T cells from peripheral blood were sorted into separate populations.

Rearrangement joined TRBV12-5 to TRBJ1-5, and possibly TRBD1, on 5 matching bases. The clonotype comes from an adult with an advanced solid tumor such as melanoma, head and neck, liver or kidney cancer. Material: CD4+ or CD8+ T cells sorted from blood, obtained in a trial of the OX40 agonist ivuxolimab. The base sequence is TGTGCTAGTGGTTCAACGGGGGTCGATCAGCCCCAGCATTTT. Its protein is CASGSTGVDQPQHF.